This T cell receptor (beta chain) is from a study of T cells after yellow fever vaccination. Study overall: In the case of low-cell-number fractions, SMART-Seq v4 Ultra Low Input was used for preparation. General study results and limits: Post-booster reappearance was seen for most primary-vaccination clones (about 95% CD4, 80% to 90% CD8). One caveat is that FACS-sorted repertoires could contain abundant clonotypes contaminating from the bulk population.

The authors made TCR cDNA by 5'RACE template switching, adding a universal primer site and UMIs. TCRdb reanalysed the 5' RACE reads using MiXCR and keeps one entry per CDR3 protein. Of some 200,000 distinct CDR3 sequences detected, approximately 3% appear once; the ten largest clones hold less than 3.5%. V lost 6 bases and J 9 bases, leaving 18 bases between the germline ends. There are 14 residues in the CDR3. This clonotype was counted at least ten times. Its antigen is not identified. Sequenced material: CD4+ T cells sorted from PBMCs, taken 10 days after the yellow fever booster vaccination. The rearrangement uses TRBV12-3 or TRBV12-4 and TRBJ1-5, with no clear D. This TCR was recovered from a man between 18 and 35 years old who received the YFV17D yellow fever vaccine. CDR3 loop: CASSRGPLWPPQHF. DNA of the CDR3: TGTGCCAGCAGCCGCGGACCGTTATGGCCGCCCCAGCATTTT.